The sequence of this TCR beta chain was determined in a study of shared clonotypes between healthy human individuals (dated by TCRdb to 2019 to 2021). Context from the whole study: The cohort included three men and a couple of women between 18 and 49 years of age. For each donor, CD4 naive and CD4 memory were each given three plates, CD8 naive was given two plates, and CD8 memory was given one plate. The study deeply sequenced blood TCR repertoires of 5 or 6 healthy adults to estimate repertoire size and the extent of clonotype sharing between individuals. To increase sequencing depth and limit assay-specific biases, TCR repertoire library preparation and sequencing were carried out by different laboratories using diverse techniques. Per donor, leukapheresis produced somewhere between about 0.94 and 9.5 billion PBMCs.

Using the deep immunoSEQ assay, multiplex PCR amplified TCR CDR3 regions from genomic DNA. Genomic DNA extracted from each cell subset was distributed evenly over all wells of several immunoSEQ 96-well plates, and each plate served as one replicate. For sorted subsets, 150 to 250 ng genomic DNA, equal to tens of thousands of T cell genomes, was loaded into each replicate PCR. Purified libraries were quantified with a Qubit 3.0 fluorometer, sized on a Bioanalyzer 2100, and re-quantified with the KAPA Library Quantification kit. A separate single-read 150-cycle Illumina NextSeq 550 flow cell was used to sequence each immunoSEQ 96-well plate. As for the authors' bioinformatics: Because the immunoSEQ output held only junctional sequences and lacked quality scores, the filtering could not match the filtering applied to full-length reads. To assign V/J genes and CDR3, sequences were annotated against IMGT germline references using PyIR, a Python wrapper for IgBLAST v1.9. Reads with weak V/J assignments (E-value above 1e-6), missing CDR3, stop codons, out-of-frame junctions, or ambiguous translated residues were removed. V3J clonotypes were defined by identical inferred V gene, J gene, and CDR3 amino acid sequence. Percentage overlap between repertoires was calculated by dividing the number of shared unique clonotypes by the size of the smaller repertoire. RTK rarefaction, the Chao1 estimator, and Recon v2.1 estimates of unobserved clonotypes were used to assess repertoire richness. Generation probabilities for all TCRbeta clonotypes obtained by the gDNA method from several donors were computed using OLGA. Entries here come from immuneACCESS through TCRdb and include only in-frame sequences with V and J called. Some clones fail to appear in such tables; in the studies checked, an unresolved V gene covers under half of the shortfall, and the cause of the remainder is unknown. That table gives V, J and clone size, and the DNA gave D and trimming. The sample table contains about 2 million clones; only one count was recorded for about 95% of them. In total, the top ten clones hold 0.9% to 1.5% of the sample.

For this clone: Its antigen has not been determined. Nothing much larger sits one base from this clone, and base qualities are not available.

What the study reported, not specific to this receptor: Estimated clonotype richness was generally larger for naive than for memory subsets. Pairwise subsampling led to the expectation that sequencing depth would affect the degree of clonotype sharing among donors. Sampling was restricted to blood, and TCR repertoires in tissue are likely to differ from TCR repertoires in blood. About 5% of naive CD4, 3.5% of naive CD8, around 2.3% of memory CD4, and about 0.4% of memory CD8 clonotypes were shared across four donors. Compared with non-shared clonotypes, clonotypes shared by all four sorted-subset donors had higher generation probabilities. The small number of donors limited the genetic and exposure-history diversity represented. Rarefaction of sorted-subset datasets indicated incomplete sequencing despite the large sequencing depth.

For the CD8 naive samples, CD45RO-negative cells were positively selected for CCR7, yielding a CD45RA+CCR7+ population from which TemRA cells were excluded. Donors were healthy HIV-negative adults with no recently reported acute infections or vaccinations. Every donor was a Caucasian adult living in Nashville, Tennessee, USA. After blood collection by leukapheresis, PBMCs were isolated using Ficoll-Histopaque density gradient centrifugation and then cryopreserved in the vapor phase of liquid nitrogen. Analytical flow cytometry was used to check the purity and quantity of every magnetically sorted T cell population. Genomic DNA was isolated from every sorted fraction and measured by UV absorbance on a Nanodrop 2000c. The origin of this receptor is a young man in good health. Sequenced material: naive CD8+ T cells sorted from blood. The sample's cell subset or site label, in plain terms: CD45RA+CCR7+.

In nucleotides, the sequence is TGTGCCAGCAGCTTGACAGGGCCCCGCAATCAGCCCCAGCATTTT. This codes for CASSLTGPRNQPQHF. Recombination linked TRBV5-5 to TRBJ1-5, and perhaps TRBD1 as D gene, on 6 matching bases. V drops 1 base and J drops 2 bases, leaving 10 bases in between. CDR1 and CDR2 were assigned from the germline V gene (reference sequence) as SGHKS and YYEKEE. The CDR3, cysteine through phenylalanine, is 15 amino acids long. Solely the CDR3 DNA is kept, with 45 bases framed from the first base. The CDR3, completed at both ends by the reference TRBV5-5 and TRBJ1-5 genes, gives the full variable domain DAGVTQSPTHLIKTRGQQVTLRCSPISGHKSVSWYQQVLGQGPQFIFQYYEKEERGRGNFPDRFSARQFPNYSSELNVNALLLGDSALYLCASSLTGPRNQPQHFGDGTRLSIL.